These T cell receptor beta chains were read from a single sample in a study of identical twins. TCRdb re-analysed the 5' RACE reads in MiXCR, keeping a single row per CDR3 protein. This sample has 400,000 or so distinct CDR3 sequences; 8.5% to 10% occur once, and the top ten carry roughly 9%. Source material: naive T cells sorted from blood. These receptor sequences come from a woman between 50 and 59 years old in good health. Each CDR3 is given with its conserved first and last residue. A D gene is named only where the DNA matches it firmly. Part of the rows lack a size; the others show once, few, many or a class for expanded clones.

v_call	j_call	clone_size	d_call	cdr3_aa	cdr3_nt
TRBV6-5	TRBJ2-2	-	-	CASSYSNRPNTGELFF	TGTGCCAGCAGTTACTCGAATCGTCCAAACACCGGGGAGCTGTTTTTT
TRBV10-3	TRBJ2-2	-	-	CAIAPNRASNTGELFF	TGTGCCATCGCGCCTAACAGGGCTTCGAACACCGGGGAGCTGTTTTTT
TRBV20-1	TRBJ1-1	many	-	CSATPGYGTEAFF	TGCAGTGCCACCCCCGGATATGGCACTGAAGCTTTCTTT
TRBV4-1	TRBJ2-5	few	-	CASSPEGLEETQYF	TGCGCCAGCAGCCCCGAGGGACTGGAAGAGACCCAGTACTTC
TRBV12-3/TRBV12-4	TRBJ1-4	few	-	CASSLSTRSAEKLFF	TGTGCCAGCAGTTTATCTACGCGATCCGCTGAAAAACTGTTTTTT
TRBV7-9	TRBJ2-1	few	TRBD2	CASSSISGIAYNEQFF	TGTGCCAGCAGCTCCATTAGCGGGATCGCCTACAATGAGCAGTTCTTC
TRBV12-5	TRBJ2-1	-	TRBD1	CASGLESSGTGALNEQFF	TGTGCTAGTGGTTTGGAATCTTCTGGGACAGGGGCTCTCAATGAGCAGTTCTTC
TRBV12-3/TRBV12-4	TRBJ1-1	few	-	CASSWLRDMNTEAFF	TGTGCCAGCAGTTGGCTCAGGGACATGAACACTGAAGCTTTCTTT
TRBV24-1	TRBJ2-1	few	-	CATSGNPYNEQFF	TGTGCCACGTCAGGGAACCCCTACAATGAGCAGTTCTTC
TRBV5-1	TRBJ2-2	-	-	CASSATGAGVTGELFF	TGCGCCAGCAGCGCAACAGGCGCTGGGGTAACCGGGGAGCTGTTTTTT
TRBV11-2	TRBJ1-5	few	TRBD1	CASSPGVGQGVTQPQHF	TGTGCCAGCAGCCCGGGGGTCGGACAGGGTGTTACTCAGCCCCAGCATTTT
TRBV29-1	TRBJ1-5	-	TRBD1	CSVGEGGFQPQHF	TGCAGCGTTGGAGAAGGGGGCTTTCAGCCCCAGCATTTT
TRBV9	TRBJ2-1	-	-	CASSVGLAKLGSYNEQFF	TGTGCCAGCAGCGTAGGCCTAGCGAAACTGGGGTCCTACAATGAGCAGTTCTTC
TRBV20-1	TRBJ1-3	many	-	CSASGGAVGNTIYF	TGCAGTGCTAGCGGGGGGGCGGTGGGAAACACCATATATTTT
TRBV6-5	TRBJ2-2	few	-	CASTYGGLTNTGELFF	TGTGCCAGCACCTACGGGGGGCTTACGAACACCGGGGAGCTGTTTTTT
TRBV6-2/TRBV6-3	TRBJ1-5	many	-	CASSYDGGKQPQHF	TGTGCCAGCAGTTACGATGGAGGGAAACAGCCCCAGCATTTT
TRBV4-1	TRBJ2-7	-	TRBD1	CASSQTDRGLYEQYF	TGCGCCAGCAGCCAAACAGACAGGGGTTTATACGAGCAGTACTTC
TRBV29-1	TRBJ2-5	-	-	CSALTGVQETQYF	TGCAGCGCCCTAACAGGAGTTCAAGAGACCCAGTACTTC
TRBV5-5	TRBJ2-2	-	TRBD2	CASSLEGTSAARELFF	TGTGCCAGCAGCTTGGAGGGAACTAGCGCGGCGAGGGAGCTGTTTTTT
TRBV5-5	TRBJ1-3	-	-	CASSLGQYSGNTIYF	TGTGCCAGCAGCTTGGGGCAGTACTCTGGAAACACCATATATTTT
TRBV6-2/TRBV6-3	TRBJ2-2	-	-	CASNEQGPHTGELFF	TGTGCCAGCAATGAACAGGGACCCCACACCGGGGAGCTGTTTTTT
TRBV3-1	TRBJ1-1	few	-	CASSQGALALGGAFF	TGTGCCAGCAGCCAAGGGGCCCTGGCACTCGGCGGGGCTTTCTTT
TRBV7-7	TRBJ2-2	many	TRBD2	CASRPAGADTGELFF	TGTGCCAGCAGGCCAGCGGGAGCGGACACCGGGGAGCTGTTTTTT
TRBV11-2	TRBJ2-1	many	-	CASRHLANEQFF	TGTGCCAGCAGGCATCTAGCGAATGAGCAGTTCTTC
TRBV3-1	TRBJ2-5	few	TRBD1	CASTAWTGGGETQYF	TGTGCCAGCACCGCCTGGACAGGGGGCGGGGAGACCCAGTACTTC
TRBV5-1	TRBJ2-7	few	-	CASSSPGEEYF	TGCGCCAGCAGCTCCCCGGGCGAGGAGTACTTC
TRBV6-1	TRBJ2-3	many	TRBD2	CASTSRLAGRDTQYF	TGTGCCAGCACCTCAAGACTAGCGGGTAGGGATACGCAGTATTTT
TRBV9	TRBJ1-6	-	-	CASSVSPYSPLHF	TGTGCCAGCAGCGTAAGCCCGTATTCACCCCTCCACTTT
TRBV20-1	TRBJ2-1	-	-	CSPAGNEQFF	TGCAGCCCGGCGGGGAATGAGCAGTTCTTC
TRBV6-6	TRBJ1-1	-	-	CASSGTEAFF	TGTGCCAGCAGTGGGACAGAAGCTTTCTTT
TRBV18	TRBJ1-2	few	-	CASSPPTGNYGYTF	TGTGCCAGCTCACCACCAACGGGGAACTATGGCTACACCTTC
TRBV12-3/TRBV12-4	TRBJ1-5	-	-	CASSLSEDQPQHF	TGTGCCAGCAGCCTCTCTGAGGATCAGCCCCAGCATTTT
TRBV20-1	TRBJ1-2	-	-	CSASRQGDYGYTF	TGCAGTGCTAGTAGGCAGGGCGACTATGGCTACACCTTC
TRBV15	TRBJ1-2	few	-	CATSREAGKVDGYTF	TGTGCCACCAGCAGAGAGGCAGGGAAGGTGGATGGCTACACCTTC
TRBV9	TRBJ2-6	-	TRBD1	CASSYSPTGVTGANVLTF	TGTGCCAGCAGCTACTCCCCCACAGGGGTGACTGGGGCCAACGTCCTGACTTTC
TRBV12-3/TRBV12-4	TRBJ1-1	few	-	CASSFGLQGLEAFF	TGTGCCAGCAGTTTCGGTCTGCAGGGGCTAGAAGCTTTCTTT
TRBV5-1	TRBJ1-1	-	-	CASSFLDRNTEAFF	TGCGCCAGCAGCTTTCTGGACAGGAACACTGAAGCTTTCTTT
TRBV12-5	TRBJ1-5	few	-	CASGESASNQPQHF	TGTGCTAGTGGAGAAAGTGCGAGCAATCAGCCCCAGCATTTT
TRBV27	TRBJ2-7	many	-	CASSKSMYEQYF	TGTGCCAGCAGTAAAAGCATGTACGAGCAGTACTTC
TRBV28	TRBJ1-6	many	TRBD1	CASSLTGSDSPLHF	TGTGCCAGCAGCCTGACAGGGTCCGATTCACCCCTCCACTTT
TRBV7-8	TRBJ2-1	few	-	CASSLVIGGNPVGYNEQFF	TGTGCCAGCAGCTTAGTCATTGGAGGAAACCCGGTTGGGTACAATGAGCAGTTCTTC
TRBV4-1	TRBJ2-7	-	-	CASSQENKFPAYEQYF	TGCGCCAGCAGCCAAGAGAATAAGTTCCCAGCCTACGAGCAGTACTTC
TRBV14	TRBJ2-3	many	TRBD2	CASRPSGGTDTQYF	TGTGCCAGCAGACCTAGCGGGGGCACAGATACGCAGTATTTT
TRBV3-1	TRBJ2-1	few	-	CASSQAGTFGEQFF	TGTGCCAGCAGCCAAGCCGGGACATTTGGTGAGCAGTTCTTC
TRBV28	TRBJ2-3	many	TRBD2	CASSTGTSGRSDTQYF	TGTGCCAGCAGTACCGGGACTAGCGGGAGATCAGATACGCAGTATTTT
TRBV29-1	TRBJ2-7	few	TRBD1	CSVGPGTGTYEQYF	TGCAGCGTTGGGCCCGGGACAGGAACCTACGAGCAGTACTTC
TRBV7-8	TRBJ1-2	-	-	CASSSQGDGYTF	TGTGCCAGCAGCTCCCAGGGAGATGGCTACACCTTC
TRBV28	TRBJ1-4	many	-	CASKGRVAEKLFF	TGTGCCAGCAAGGGCAGGGTTGCGGAAAAACTGTTTTTT
TRBV29-1	TRBJ2-7	many	-	CSVEVGRGTVAEQYF	TGCAGCGTTGAAGTTGGGCGCGGGACTGTCGCCGAGCAGTACTTC
TRBV29-1	TRBJ1-1	-	-	CSVVRSDLNTEAFF	TGCAGCGTTGTTCGCTCGGACCTGAACACTGAAGCTTTCTTT
TRBV5-6	TRBJ2-3	few	-	CASSLWVRFTDTQYF	TGTGCCAGCAGCTTATGGGTCAGATTCACAGATACGCAGTATTTT
TRBV25-1	TRBJ2-7	few	-	CASWDLYEQYF	TGTGCCAGCTGGGACCTCTACGAGCAGTACTTC
TRBV2	TRBJ2-1	-	-	CASRGTTDSSYNEQFF	TGTGCCAGTCGAGGGACGACGGATAGCTCCTACAATGAGCAGTTCTTC